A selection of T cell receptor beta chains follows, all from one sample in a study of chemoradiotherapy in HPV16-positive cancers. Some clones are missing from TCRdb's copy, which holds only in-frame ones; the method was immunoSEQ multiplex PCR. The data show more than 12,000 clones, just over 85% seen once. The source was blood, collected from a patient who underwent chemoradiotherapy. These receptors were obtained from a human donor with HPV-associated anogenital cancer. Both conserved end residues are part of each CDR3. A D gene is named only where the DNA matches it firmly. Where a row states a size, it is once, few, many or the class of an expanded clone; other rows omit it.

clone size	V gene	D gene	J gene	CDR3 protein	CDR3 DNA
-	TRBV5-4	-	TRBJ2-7	CASSQGERVTYEQYF	TGTGCCAGCAGCCAGGGGGAGCGGGTGACCTACGAGCAGTACTTC
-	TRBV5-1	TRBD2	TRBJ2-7	CASSLRLAGGEAYEQYF	TGCGCCAGCAGCCTCAGACTAGCGGGAGGGGAAGCCTACGAGCAGTACTTC
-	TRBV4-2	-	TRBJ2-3	CASSQVSSGTSSTDTQYF	TGTGCCAGCAGCCAAGTCTCCTCCGGGACATCAAGCACAGATACGCAGTATTTT
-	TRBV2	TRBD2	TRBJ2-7	CASSVSSGNYEQYF	TGTGCCAGCAGTGTCAGTAGCGGGAACTACGAGCAGTACTTC
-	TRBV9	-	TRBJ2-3	CASSFRPDQPTQYF	TGTGCCAGCAGCTTCAGACCTGACCAGCCTACGCAGTATTTT
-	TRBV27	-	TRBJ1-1	CASTSSGWTEAFF	TGTGCCAGCACCTCTTCAGGGTGGACTGAAGCTTTCTTT
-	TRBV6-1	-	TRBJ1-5	CASSIGPNQPPHF	TGTGCCAGCAGTATAGGACCCAATCAGCCCCCGCATTTT
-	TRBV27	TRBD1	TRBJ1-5	CASSPDRGPQPQHF	TGTGCCAGCAGTCCCGACAGGGGGCCTCAGCCCCAGCATTTT
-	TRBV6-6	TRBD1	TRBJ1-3	CVTGTGNTIYF	TGTGTAACCGGGACAGGGAACACCATATATTTT
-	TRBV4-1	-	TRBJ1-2	CASSQPGNWGDGYTF	TGCGCCAGCAGCCAACCCGGGAACTGGGGGGATGGCTACACCTTC
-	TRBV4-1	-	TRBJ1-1	CASSQDRTWNTEAFF	TGCGCCAGCAGCCAAGACAGGACCTGGAACACTGAAGCTTTCTTT
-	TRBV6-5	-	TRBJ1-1	CASSYSGTAFF	TGTGCCAGCAGTTACTCGGGGACAGCTTTCTTT
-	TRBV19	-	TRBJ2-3	CASRSRGGGDTQYF	TGTGCCAGTAGGTCGCGGGGCGGAGGTGATACGCAGTATTTT
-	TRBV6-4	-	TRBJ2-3	CASSRDGGSDTQYF	TGTGCCAGCAGCCGGGACGGCGGGTCAGATACGCAGTATTTT
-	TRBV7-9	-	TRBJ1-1	CASSLAVGVTEAFF	TGTGCCAGCAGCTTAGCGGTAGGGGTCACTGAAGCTTTCTTT
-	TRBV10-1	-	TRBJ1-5	CASSEQGEQPQHF	TGCGCCAGCAGTGAACAGGGTGAACAGCCCCAGCATTTT
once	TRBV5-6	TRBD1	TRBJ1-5	CASSDGQGAVRSNQPQHF	TGTGCCAGCAGCGATGGACAGGGGGCCGTGCGGAGCAATCAGCCCCAGCATTTT
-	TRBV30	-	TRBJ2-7	CACSLGGDEQYF	TGTGCCTGCTCCCTGGGGGGAGACGAGCAGTACTTC
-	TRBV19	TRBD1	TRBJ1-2	CASSIRMATGRYYGYTF	TGTGCCAGTAGTATCCGAATGGCGACAGGGAGGTACTATGGCTACACCTTC
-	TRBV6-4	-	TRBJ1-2	CASRKTGEGYTF	TGTGCCAGCAGGAAGACAGGCGAAGGCTACACCTTC
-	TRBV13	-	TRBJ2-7	CASSARVSPYEQYF	TGTGCCAGCAGCGCCAGGGTATCGCCCTACGAGCAGTACTTC
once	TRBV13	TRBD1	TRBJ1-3	CASSVSVPGQGGEFGNTIYF	TGTGCCAGCAGCGTCTCCGTCCCGGGACAGGGGGGGGAATTCGGAAACACCATATATTTT
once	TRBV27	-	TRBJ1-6	CASSLESMAPLHF	TGTGCCAGCAGCTTGGAATCGATGGCACCCCTCCACTTT
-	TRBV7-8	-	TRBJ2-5	CASSPRVLETQYF	TGTGCCAGCAGCCCAAGGGTCCTAGAGACCCAGTACTTC
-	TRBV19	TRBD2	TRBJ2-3	CASSPTLGLADRADTQYF	TGTGCCAGTAGTCCAACCTTGGGACTAGCGGATCGAGCAGATACGCAGTATTTT
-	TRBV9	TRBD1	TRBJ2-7	CASSVARDRARNEQYF	TGTGCCAGCAGCGTAGCTAGGGACAGGGCAAGGAACGAGCAGTACTTC
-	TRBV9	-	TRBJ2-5	CASSYSGNQETQYF	TGTGCCAGCAGCTACTCGGGTAACCAAGAGACCCAGTACTTC
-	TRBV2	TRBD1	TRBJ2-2	CASRRDRLTGELFF	TGTGCCAGCAGAAGGGACAGGCTCACCGGGGAGCTGTTTTTT
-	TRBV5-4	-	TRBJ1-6	CASSSEAYNSPLHF	TGTGCCAGCAGCTCAGAAGCTTATAATTCACCCCTCCACTTT
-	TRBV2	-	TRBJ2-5	CASSGEEELRPLLQETQYF	TGTGCCAGCAGTGGAGAAGAGGAGCTCCGACCATTACTGCAAGAGACCCAGTACTTC
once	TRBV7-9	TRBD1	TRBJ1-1	CASSWTGMNTEAFF	TGTGCCAGCAGCTGGACAGGGATGAACACTGAAGCTTTCTTT
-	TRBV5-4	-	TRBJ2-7	CASSSPYNRDEQYF	TGTGCCAGCAGCTCACCATATAACAGGGATGAGCAGTACTTC
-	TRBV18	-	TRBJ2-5	CASSPKETQYF	TGTGCCAGCTCACCCAAAGAGACCCAGTACTTC
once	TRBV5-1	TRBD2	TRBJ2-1	CASRTSGLGGNEQFF	TGCGCCAGCAGAACGTCCGGACTGGGAGGGAATGAGCAGTTCTTC
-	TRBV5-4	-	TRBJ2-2	CASSSRDGMGPGELFF	TGTGCCAGCAGCTCTCGGGACGGAATGGGCCCCGGGGAGCTGTTTTTT
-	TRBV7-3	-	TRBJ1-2	CASSYWTGIYRGGYTF	TGTGCCAGCAGCTACTGGACGGGGATTTATAGGGGTGGCTACACCTTC